A selection of T cell receptor beta chains follows, all from one sample in a study of T cells in localized non-small cell lung cancer. Profiled with immunoSEQ multiplex PCR; TCRdb holds only in-frame clones, not every one. There are about 30,000 clones in the sample; about 88% occur only once, and around a tenth lies in the top ten. The source material was peripheral blood, sampled before any cancer treatment. These receptors all stem from a woman aged 35-75 years with stage I lung adenocarcinoma. Both conserved end residues are part of each CDR3. A D gene is named only where the DNA matches it firmly. Rows give clone size only sometimes, using once, few, many, or a class for an expanded clone.

v_call	d_call	clone_size	j_call	cdr3_aa	cdr3_nt
TRBV28	TRBD1	NA	TRBJ1-5	CASSWGQAINQPQHF	TGTGCCAGCAGTTGGGGACAGGCCATCAATCAGCCCCAGCATTTT
TRBV4-2	NA	NA	TRBJ1-5	CASSQVEEVDQPQHF	TGTGCCAGCAGCCAAGTGGAGGAGGTGGATCAGCCCCAGCATTTT
TRBV19	NA	once	TRBJ1-1	CASSMNPKAYTEAFF	TGTGCCAGTAGTATGAATCCTAAGGCGTACACTGAAGCTTTCTTT
TRBV6-1	NA	NA	TRBJ1-2	CASSEGNDGYTF	TGTGCCAGCAGTGAAGGGAACGATGGCTACACCTTC
TRBV6-5	TRBD2	NA	TRBJ2-1	CASSYGGSSYNEQFF	TGTGCCAGCAGTTATGGCGGGAGCTCCTACAATGAGCAGTTCTTC
TRBV18	NA	NA	TRBJ2-1	CASSSSGDSYNEQFF	TGTGCCAGCTCATCATCAGGGGATTCCTACAATGAGCAGTTCTTC
TRBV19	NA	NA	TRBJ1-4	CASRNAGRTNEKLFF	TGTGCCAGTAGGAACGCGGGCAGGACTAATGAAAAACTGTTTTTT
TRBV5-1	NA	NA	TRBJ2-3	CASSVKDTQYF	TGCGCCAGCAGCGTGAAGGATACGCAGTATTTT
TRBV7-2	NA	NA	TRBJ2-2	CASSMIRASSNTGELFF	TGTGCCAGCAGCATGATCAGGGCCTCAAGTAACACCGGGGAGCTGTTTTTT
TRBV6-1	TRBD1	NA	TRBJ2-7	CASRGQGLSEQYF	TGTGCCAGCAGAGGACAGGGCCTCTCCGAGCAGTACTTC
TRBV19	NA	NA	TRBJ2-3	CASSRIRDSQTDTDTQYF	TGTGCCAGTAGTAGGATTCGTGACAGCCAAACCGATACAGATACGCAGTATTTT
TRBV18	NA	NA	TRBJ2-7	CASSPPNRVDEQYF	TGTGCCAGCTCACCACCGAACAGGGTAGACGAGCAGTACTTC
TRBV5-4	TRBD1	NA	TRBJ2-6	CASSFTGQGWSGANVLTF	TGTGCCAGCAGCTTTACGGGACAGGGTTGGTCTGGGGCCAACGTCCTGACTTTC
TRBV28	NA	NA	TRBJ1-2	CASSSPLGYGYGYTF	TGTGCCAGCAGTTCCCCGTTAGGGTACGGCTATGGCTACACCTTC
TRBV27	TRBD1	NA	TRBJ1-5	CASRATGAINQPQHF	TGTGCCAGCAGAGCGACAGGGGCTATCAATCAGCCCCAGCATTTT
TRBV27	TRBD2	NA	TRBJ2-3	CASSFGTSGTDTQYF	TGTGCCAGCAGTTTTGGGACTAGCGGTACAGATACGCAGTATTTT
TRBV28	NA	NA	TRBJ1-5	CASSLLAPRAEQPQHF	TGTGCCAGCAGTTTACTTGCCCCCCGCGCCGAACAGCCCCAGCATTTT
TRBV28	NA	NA	TRBJ2-3	CASSSWKGRRGTDTQYF	TGTGCCAGCAGTTCATGGAAGGGGCGCCGGGGCACAGATACGCAGTATTTT
TRBV5-5	NA	NA	TRBJ1-1	CASSPEGVPNTEAFF	TGTGCCAGCAGTCCGGAAGGGGTCCCGAACACTGAAGCTTTCTTT
TRBV20-1	NA	NA	TRBJ2-7	CSKAVAYEQYF	TGCAGTAAAGCGGTTGCCTACGAGCAGTACTTC
TRBV4-2	NA	NA	TRBJ1-5	CASSLDKPGTDSNQPQHF	TGTGCCAGCAGCTTGGATAAACCGGGAACCGATAGCAATCAGCCCCAGCATTTT
TRBV2	NA	NA	TRBJ1-5	CASRDTGNGQPQHF	TGTGCCAGCAGAGATACAGGCAACGGGCAGCCCCAGCATTTT
TRBV11-2	TRBD2	once	TRBJ2-3	CASTRQLPSGTGSTDTQYF	TGTGCCAGCACCCGCCAGCTCCCTAGCGGGACGGGTAGCACAGATACGCAGTATTTT
TRBV29-1	NA	once	TRBJ2-2	CSVTTFGTSTGELFF	TGCAGCGTCACCACCTTCGGCACCAGCACCGGGGAGCTGTTTTTT
TRBV27	NA	once	TRBJ2-2	CASSLVYGTGGELFF	TGTGCCAGCAGTTTAGTTTACGGGACGGGCGGGGAGCTGTTTTTT
TRBV9	TRBD2	NA	TRBJ2-3	CASSVVGGTDTQYF	TGTGCCAGCAGCGTAGTCGGGGGGACAGATACGCAGTATTTT
TRBV9	NA	NA	TRBJ2-6	CASSVWGPGANVLTF	TGTGCCAGCAGCGTGTGGGGTCCTGGGGCCAACGTCCTGACTTTC
TRBV15	TRBD2	NA	TRBJ2-5	CATSRDRGAGGRETQYF	TGTGCCACCAGCAGAGATCGAGGAGCGGGGGGGCGGGAGACCCAGTACTTC
TRBV7-2	NA	once	TRBJ2-5	CASSLVETQYF	TGTGCCAGCAGCTTGGTGGAGACCCAGTACTTC
TRBV5-4	TRBD2	NA	TRBJ2-5	CASSSSGGAETQYF	TGTGCCAGCAGCTCTAGCGGGGGGGCGGAGACCCAGTACTTC
TRBV7-2	NA	NA	TRBJ2-5	CASSYQGGQETQYF	TGTGCCAGCAGCTACCAGGGGGGCCAAGAGACCCAGTACTTC
TRBV7-9	NA	once	TRBJ2-5	CASSPRQSAETQYF	TGTGCCAGCAGCCCCCGACAGTCTGCAGAGACCCAGTACTTC
TRBV5-1	NA	NA	TRBJ2-1	CASSLQGPSYNEQFF	TGCGCCAGCAGCTTGCAGGGGCCGTCCTACAATGAGCAGTTCTTC
TRBV19	NA	NA	TRBJ2-5	CASSMVVADQETQYF	TGTGCCAGTAGTATGGTGGTAGCGGACCAAGAGACCCAGTACTTC
TRBV7-2	TRBD1	NA	TRBJ2-4	CASSLGGGQNIQYF	TGTGCCAGCAGCTTAGGAGGGGGCCAAAACATCCAGTACTTC
TRBV7-8	NA	NA	TRBJ2-7	CASSEDSRGPTYEQYF	TGTGCCAGCAGCGAGGACAGCCGGGGCCCCACCTACGAGCAGTACTTC
TRBV5-6	NA	once	TRBJ2-3	CASSLVRDTQYF	TGTGCCAGCAGCTTGGTTCGGGATACGCAGTATTTT
TRBV27	NA	NA	TRBJ2-2	CASSLGASSYTGELFF	TGTGCCAGCAGTTTAGGTGCTAGCAGCTACACCGGGGAGCTGTTTTTT
TRBV5-1	TRBD1	NA	TRBJ2-7	CASSRGQGRIGQYF	TGCGCCAGCAGCCGGGGACAGGGAAGAATCGGGCAATACTTC
TRBV14	TRBD1	NA	TRBJ1-2	CASSRRVGQGVNYGYTF	TGTGCCAGCAGCCGAAGGGTCGGACAGGGGGTTAACTATGGCTACACCTTC
TRBV5-1	TRBD2	NA	TRBJ2-7	CASSLELAGYYEQYF	TGCGCCAGCAGCTTGGAACTAGCGGGGTACTACGAGCAGTACTTC
TRBV29-1	NA	NA	TRBJ2-1	CSVGQGQSNEQFF	TGCAGCGTTGGTCAGGGCCAAAGCAATGAGCAGTTCTTC
TRBV5-1	TRBD1	NA	TRBJ1-4	CASSAGRGQGNEKLFF	TGCGCCAGCAGCGCCGGACGGGGACAGGGAAATGAAAAACTGTTTTTT
TRBV4-3	TRBD2	NA	TRBJ2-1	CASSQGLADNEQFF	TGCGCCAGCAGCCAAGGACTAGCGGACAATGAGCAGTTCTTC
TRBV7-9	NA	NA	TRBJ1-1	CASSLKAESDTEAFF	TGTGCCAGCAGCTTAAAGGCAGAATCGGACACTGAAGCTTTCTTT
TRBV7-9	NA	NA	TRBJ1-2	CAAEQVLGNYGYTF	TGTGCCGCGGAACAGGTCCTAGGGAACTATGGCTACACCTTC
TRBV7-7	TRBD2	NA	TRBJ2-5	CASSRGLAGAQETQYF	TGTGCTAGCAGCCGAGGACTAGCGGGGGCACAAGAGACCCAGTACTTC
TRBV7-2	TRBD1	NA	TRBJ1-1	CASSTRQGFSTEAFF	TGTGCCAGCAGCACGAGACAGGGATTTAGCACTGAAGCTTTCTTT
TRBV10-3	TRBD1	NA	TRBJ2-5	CAITNRTGGETQYF	TGTGCCATCACCAACCGGACAGGGGGAGAGACCCAGTACTTC
TRBV15	NA	NA	TRBJ2-1	CATSRPPAQGHEQFF	TGTGCCACCAGCAGGCCCCCCGCCCAGGGCCATGAGCAGTTCTTC
TRBV7-8	TRBD1	once	TRBJ2-2	CASSLGTGTNTGELFF	TGTGCCAGCAGCTTAGGGACAGGGACGAACACCGGGGAGCTGTTTTTT
TRBV7-2	NA	NA	TRBJ2-5	CASSPGSGSFGETQYF	TGTGCCAGCAGCCCCGGTTCGGGCTCCTTTGGGGAGACCCAGTACTTC
TRBV27	NA	NA	TRBJ2-2	CARAAGKNTGELFF	TGTGCCAGAGCGGCGGGAAAGAACACCGGGGAGCTGTTTTTT
TRBV27	NA	NA	TRBJ1-2	CASGTGLGYTF	TGTGCCAGCGGTACAGGGCTCGGCTACACCTTC
TRBV19	TRBD1	few	TRBJ1-5	CASNDRGGNQPQHF	TGTGCCAGTAATGACAGGGGAGGCAATCAGCCCCAGCATTTT
TRBV7-2	TRBD1	NA	TRBJ2-7	CASSSLDWTGGYEQYF	TGTGCCAGCAGCTCCCTCGATTGGACAGGGGGGTACGAGCAGTACTTC
TRBV30	NA	NA	TRBJ1-2	CAWSGTRTGYTF	TGTGCCTGGAGTGGCACTCGTACTGGCTACACCTTC